The entry that follows covers one T cell receptor beta chain sequence. The data stem from a study of T cell changes during pregnancy in multiple sclerosis. This CDR3 is built from 13 residues. Trimming shortened V by 2 bases and J by 3 bases, and 8 bases separated the two germline ends. Germline V gene lookup returns CDR1 MNHEY and CDR2 SVGAGI. Repertoires were generated with immunoSEQ multiplex PCR, while TCRdb's copy carries only in-frame clones and drops some. The sample contains approximately 65,000 clones, roughly 89% of which appear only once. The TCR originated in a female donor in good health, enrolled as a control in a pregnancy study. The chain combines TRBV6-5 with TRBJ2-7; D unresolved. The sequencing here drew on peripheral blood, taken in the third trimester of pregnancy. The CDR3: CASSYSQFYEQYF. The CDR3 DNA reads as TGTGCCAGCAGTTACAGTCAGTTCTACGAGCAGTACTTC.